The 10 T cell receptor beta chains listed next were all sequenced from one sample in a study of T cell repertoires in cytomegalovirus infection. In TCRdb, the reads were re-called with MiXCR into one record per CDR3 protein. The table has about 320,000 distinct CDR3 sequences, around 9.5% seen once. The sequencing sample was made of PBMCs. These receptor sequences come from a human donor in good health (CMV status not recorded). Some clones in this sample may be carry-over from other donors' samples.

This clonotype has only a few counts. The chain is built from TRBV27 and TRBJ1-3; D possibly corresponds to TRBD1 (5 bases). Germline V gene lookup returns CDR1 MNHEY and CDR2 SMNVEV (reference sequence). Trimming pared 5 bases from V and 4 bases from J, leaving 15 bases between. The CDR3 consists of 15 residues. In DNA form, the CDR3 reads TGTGCCAGCAGTCCTGCCGGGACGGCCGGAAACACCATATATTTT. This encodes CASSPAGTAGNTIYF.

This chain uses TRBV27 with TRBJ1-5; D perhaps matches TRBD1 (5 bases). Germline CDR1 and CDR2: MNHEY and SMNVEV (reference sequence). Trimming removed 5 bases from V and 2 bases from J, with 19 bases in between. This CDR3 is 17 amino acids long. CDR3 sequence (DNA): TGTGCCAGCAGTATAACAGGAGACCGGGGTGGCAATCAGCCCCAGCATTTT. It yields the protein CASSITGDRGGNQPQHF.

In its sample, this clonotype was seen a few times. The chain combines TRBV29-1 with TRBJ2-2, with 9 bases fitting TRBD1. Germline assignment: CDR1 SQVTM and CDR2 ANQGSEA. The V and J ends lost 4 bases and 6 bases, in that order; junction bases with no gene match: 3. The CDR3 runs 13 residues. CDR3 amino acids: CSVGDRVAGELFF. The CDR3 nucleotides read TGCAGCGTTGGGGACAGGGTGGCCGGGGAGCTGTTTTTT.

CDR3 protein: CASSFVQVTTEAFF. The CDR3 DNA sequence: TGTGCCAGCAGCTTTGTGCAGGTAACCACTGAAGCTTTCTTT. The genes are TRBV7-2 and TRBJ1-1; unclear D gene. Deletions cut 3 bases from V and 4 bases from J, with 12 bases between. The CDR3 spans 14 residues. Germline-derived CDR1 and CDR2 are SGHTA and FQGNSA.

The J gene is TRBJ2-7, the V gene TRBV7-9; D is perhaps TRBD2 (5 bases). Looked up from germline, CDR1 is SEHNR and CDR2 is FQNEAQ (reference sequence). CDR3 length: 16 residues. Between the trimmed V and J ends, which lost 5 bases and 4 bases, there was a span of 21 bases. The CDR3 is CASSPPLKGALYEQYF. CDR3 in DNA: TGTGCCAGCAGCCCACCTCTGAAGGGAGCCTTATACGAGCAGTACTTC.

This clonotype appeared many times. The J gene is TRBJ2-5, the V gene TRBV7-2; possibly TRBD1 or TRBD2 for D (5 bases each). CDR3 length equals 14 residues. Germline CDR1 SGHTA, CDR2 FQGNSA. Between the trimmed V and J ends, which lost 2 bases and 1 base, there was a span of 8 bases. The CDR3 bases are TGTGCCAGCAGCTTACTCGGGGCCCAAGAGACCCAGTACTTC. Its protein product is CASSLLGAQETQYF.

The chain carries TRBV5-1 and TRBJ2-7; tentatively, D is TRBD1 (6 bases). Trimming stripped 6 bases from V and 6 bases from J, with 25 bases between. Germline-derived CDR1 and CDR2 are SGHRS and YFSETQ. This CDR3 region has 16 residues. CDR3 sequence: CASITDYRDKGREQYF. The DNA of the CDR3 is TGCGCCAGCATCACTGATTACCGGGACAAGGGGCGCGAGCAGTACTTC.

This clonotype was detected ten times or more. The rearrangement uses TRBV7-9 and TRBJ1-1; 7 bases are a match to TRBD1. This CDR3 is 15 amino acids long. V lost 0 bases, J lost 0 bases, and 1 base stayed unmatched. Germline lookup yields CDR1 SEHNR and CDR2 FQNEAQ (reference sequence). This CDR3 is CASSLATGLNTEAFF. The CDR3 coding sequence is TGTGCCAGCAGCTTAGCGACAGGGTTGAACACTGAAGCTTTCTTT.

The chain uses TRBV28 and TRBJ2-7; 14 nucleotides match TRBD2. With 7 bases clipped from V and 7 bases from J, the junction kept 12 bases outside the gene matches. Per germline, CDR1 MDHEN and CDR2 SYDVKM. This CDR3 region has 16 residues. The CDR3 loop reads CASTHRGTSGSREQYF. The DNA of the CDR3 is TGTGCCAGCACTCACCGCGGGACTAGCGGGAGTCGGGAGCAGTACTTC.

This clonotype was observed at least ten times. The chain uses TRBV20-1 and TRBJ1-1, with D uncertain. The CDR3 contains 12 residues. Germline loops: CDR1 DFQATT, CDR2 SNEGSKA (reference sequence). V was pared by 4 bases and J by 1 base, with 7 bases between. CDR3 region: CSANVENTEAFF. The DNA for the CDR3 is TGCAGTGCTAACGTGGAGAACACTGAAGCTTTCTTT.